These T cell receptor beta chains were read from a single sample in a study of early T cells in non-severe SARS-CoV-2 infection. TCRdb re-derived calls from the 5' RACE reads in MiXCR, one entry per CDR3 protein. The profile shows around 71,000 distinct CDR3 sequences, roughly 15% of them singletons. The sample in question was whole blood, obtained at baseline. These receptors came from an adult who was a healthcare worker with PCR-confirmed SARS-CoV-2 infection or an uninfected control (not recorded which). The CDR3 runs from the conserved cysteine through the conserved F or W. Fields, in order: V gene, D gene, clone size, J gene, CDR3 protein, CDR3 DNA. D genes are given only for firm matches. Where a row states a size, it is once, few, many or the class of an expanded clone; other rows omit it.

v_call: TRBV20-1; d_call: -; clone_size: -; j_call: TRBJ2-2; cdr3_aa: CSAGGGLTGELFF; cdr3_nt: TGCAGTGCAGGGGGAGGCTTGACCGGGGAGCTGTTTTTT
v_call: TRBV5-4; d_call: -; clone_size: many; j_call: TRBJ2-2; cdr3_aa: CASSLDPLNTGELFF; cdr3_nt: TGTGCCAGCAGCTTGGACCCTTTAAACACCGGGGAGCTGTTTTTT
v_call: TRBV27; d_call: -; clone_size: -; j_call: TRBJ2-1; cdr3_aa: CASRRTEYNEQFF; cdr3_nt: TGTGCCAGCAGGAGGACAGAATACAATGAGCAGTTCTTC
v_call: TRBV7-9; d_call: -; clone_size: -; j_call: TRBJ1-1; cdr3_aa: CASSLAEEPKAFF; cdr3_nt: TGTGCCAGCAGCTTAGCGGAGGAACCGAAAGCTTTCTTT
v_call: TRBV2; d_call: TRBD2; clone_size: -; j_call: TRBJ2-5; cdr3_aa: CASSAGLAGETQYF; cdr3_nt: TGTGCCAGCAGTGCAGGGCTAGCGGGAGAGACCCAGTACTTC
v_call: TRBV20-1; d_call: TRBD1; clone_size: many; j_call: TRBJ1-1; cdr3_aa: CSAPRTGGAAMNTEAFF; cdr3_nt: TGCAGTGCACCTCGGACAGGGGGCGCGGCCATGAACACTGAAGCTTTCTTT
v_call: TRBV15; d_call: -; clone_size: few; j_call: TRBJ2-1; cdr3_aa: CATSSQPPGEQFF; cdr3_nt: TGTGCCACCAGCAGCCAGCCGCCGGGTGAGCAGTTCTTC
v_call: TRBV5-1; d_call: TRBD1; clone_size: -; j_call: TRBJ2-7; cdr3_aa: CASSPGQGAGEQYF; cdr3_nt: TGCGCCAGCAGCCCGGGACAGGGGGCGGGTGAGCAGTACTTC
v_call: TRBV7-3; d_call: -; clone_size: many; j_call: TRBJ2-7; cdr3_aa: CASSLDGLDEQYF; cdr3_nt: TGTGCCAGCAGCTTAGACGGGCTGGACGAGCAGTACTTC
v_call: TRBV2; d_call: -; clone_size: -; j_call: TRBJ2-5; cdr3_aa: CASSLYRGGEETQYF; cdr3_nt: TGTGCCAGCAGTTTATACAGGGGGGGAGAAGAGACCCAGTACTTC
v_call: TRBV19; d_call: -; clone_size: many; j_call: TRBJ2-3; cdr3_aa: CASSSRPDTQYF; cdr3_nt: TGTGCCAGTAGTAGTCGTCCAGATACGCAGTATTTT
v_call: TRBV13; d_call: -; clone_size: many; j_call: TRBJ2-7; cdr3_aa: CASSTTGGPYEQYF; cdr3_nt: TGTGCCAGCAGCACCACGGGGGGCCCCTACGAGCAGTACTTC
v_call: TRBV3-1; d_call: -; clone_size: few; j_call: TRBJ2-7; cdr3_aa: CASSQDPSRLYEQYF; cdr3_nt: TGTGCCAGCAGCCAAGATCCATCTAGATTGTACGAGCAGTACTTC
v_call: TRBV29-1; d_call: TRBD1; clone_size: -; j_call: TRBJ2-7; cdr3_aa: CSVTDRVGEQYF; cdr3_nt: TGCAGCGTGACCGACAGGGTAGGAGAGCAGTACTTC
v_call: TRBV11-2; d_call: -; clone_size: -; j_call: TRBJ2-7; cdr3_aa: CASSQTGSYEQYF; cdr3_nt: TGTGCCAGCAGCCAGACAGGTTCGTACGAGCAGTACTTC
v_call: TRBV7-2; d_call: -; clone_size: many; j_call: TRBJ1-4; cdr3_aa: CASSYPGVPRKLFF; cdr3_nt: TGTGCCAGCAGCTACCCAGGGGTTCCCAGAAAACTGTTTTTT
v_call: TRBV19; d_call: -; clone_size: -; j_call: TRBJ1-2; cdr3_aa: CASRGRNYGYTF; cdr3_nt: TGTGCCAGTAGGGGACGGAACTATGGCTACACCTTC
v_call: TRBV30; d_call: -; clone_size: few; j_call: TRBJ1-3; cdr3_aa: CAWRPGPFSGNTIYF; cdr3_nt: TGTGCCTGGAGGCCGGGCCCCTTCTCTGGAAACACCATATATTTT
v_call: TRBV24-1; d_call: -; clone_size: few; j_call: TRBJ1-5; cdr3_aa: CATSSSVSNQPQHF; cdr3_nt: TGTGCCACCAGTTCCTCCGTCAGCAATCAGCCCCAGCATTTT
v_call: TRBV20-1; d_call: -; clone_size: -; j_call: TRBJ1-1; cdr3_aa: CSARIPANTEAFF; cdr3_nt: TGCAGTGCTAGGATTCCGGCGAACACTGAAGCTTTCTTT
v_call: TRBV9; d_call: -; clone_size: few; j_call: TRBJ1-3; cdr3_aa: CASSVAPGRGSGNTIYF; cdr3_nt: TGTGCCAGCAGCGTAGCCCCGGGCAGAGGCTCTGGAAACACCATATATTTT
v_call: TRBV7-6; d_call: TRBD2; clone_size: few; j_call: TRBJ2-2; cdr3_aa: CASSLEGGTSGSSGGELFF; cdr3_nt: TGTGCCAGCAGCTTAGAGGGAGGGACTAGCGGGAGTTCCGGCGGGGAGCTGTTTTTT
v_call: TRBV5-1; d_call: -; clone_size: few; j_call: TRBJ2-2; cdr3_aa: CASRREPSNTGELFF; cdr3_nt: TGCGCCAGCCGACGGGAGCCCTCGAACACCGGGGAGCTGTTTTTT